Shown below are 21 T cell receptor beta chains from a single sample sequenced in a study of cytomegalovirus exposure and HLA in healthy donors. Researchers ran the PCR with 60 Vbeta and 13 Jbeta primers. TCRdb keeps only in-frame clones here, not all; method: immunoSEQ multiplex PCR. The sample contains under 200,000 clones, around 85% of which appear only once. The sample taken for sequencing was PBMCs. The origin of the receptors is a human donor in good health.

The V call is TRBV5-1, the J call TRBJ1-2, with 8 bases identical to TRBD1. CDR1 and CDR2 (germline): SGHRS, YFSETQ. The J segment lost 3 bases and the V segment lost 4 bases, leaving 5 bases of the junction unmatched. The length of the CDR3 is 14 residues. CDR3 in DNA: TGCGCCAGCAGCATCGGGACAGGCTACTATGGCTACACCTTC. Encoded protein: CASSIGTGYYGYTF. The full variable domain, in which reference TRBV5-1 and TRBJ1-2 provide the parts outside the CDR3, is KAGVTQTPRYLIKTRGQQVTLSCSPISGHRSVSWYQQTPGQGLQFLFEYFSETQRNKGNFPGRFSGRQFSNSRSEMNVSTLELGDSALYLCASSIGTGYYGYTFGSGTRLTVV.

This chain uses TRBV9 with TRBJ1-6; a weak D match, TRBD1 (5 bases). Trimming took off 3 bases at V and 4 bases at J, with 11 bases between the two ends. The CDR3 spans 15 residues. Per germline, CDR1 SGDLS and CDR2 YYNGEE. This CDR3 reads CASSGVDSYNSPLHF. The CDR3 nucleotides are TGTGCCAGCAGCGGCGTTGACAGTTATAATTCACCCCTCCACTTT.

This rearrangement joins TRBV7-9 to TRBJ1-1, with D possibly matching TRBD1 (6 bases). This CDR3 is built from 15 residues. Trimming pared 5 bases from V and 1 base from J, leaving 14 bases between. Germline CDR1 and CDR2: SEHNR and FQNEAQ (reference sequence). Here the CDR3 reads CASSGPGQPNTEAFF. DNA for the CDR3: TGTGCCAGCAGCGGTCCGGGACAACCGAACACTGAAGCTTTCTTT.

Points on this clone: At one of its ends the junction is not consistent with the germline gene, which may arise from a read error. The chain combines TRBV4-1 with TRBJ2-4, with 14 positions matching TRBD2. The germline V gene has CDR1 MGHRA and CDR2 YSYEKL. The CDR3 is made up of 21 amino acids. Here the CDR3 reads CASSQDRGTSGGQRGPNIQYF. The CDR3 DNA sequence: TGCGCCAGCAGCCAAGACCGCGGGACTAGCGGGGGCCAAAGAGGACCAAACATTCAATACTTC.

The gene calls are TRBV29-1 and TRBJ1-3; D not resolved. This CDR3 has 13 residues. Germline-derived CDR1 and CDR2 are SQVTM and ANQGSEA. V was shortened by 7 bases and J by 3 bases, with 13 bases between the two germline ends. CDR3 in amino acids: CSAAFEDGNTIYF. The CDR3 DNA is TGCAGCGCCGCATTTGAGGATGGAAACACCATATATTTT.

This rearrangement joins TRBV19 to TRBJ2-1; 8 bases match TRBD1. CDR1 is LNHDA and CDR2 is SQIVND in the germline V gene (reference sequence). V trimming: 4 bases; J trimming: 11 bases; junction bases outside the gene matches: 10. The CDR3 has 14 residues. CDR3 protein: CASSTDDRGSKQFF. CDR3 nucleotide sequence: TGTGCCAGTAGTACCGATGACAGGGGATCTAAGCAGTTCTTC.

This clone was counted once. This sequence joins TRBV11-2 and TRBJ2-7; no definite D call. V was shortened by 4 bases and J by 2 bases, with 3 bases between the two germline ends. This CDR3 has 11 residues. The germline gives CDR1 SGHAT, CDR2 FQNNGV. This chain's CDR3 is CASSYTYEQYF. The CDR3 DNA reads as TGTGCCAGCAGCTACACCTACGAGCAGTACTTC.

This clone was detected a few times. The CDR3, as DNA: TGTGCCAGCAGCTTAAGGACAGGGCTCTCCTACGAGCAGTACTTC. This translates into CASSLRTGLSYEQYF. This chain connects TRBV7-6 to TRBJ2-7, with 8 bases fitting TRBD1. Germline V CDR1 and CDR2: SGHVS, FNYEAQ. Losses at the gene ends were 2 bases for V and 0 bases for J; bases not matched to a gene: 3. The CDR3 length is 15 residues.

The chain is built from TRBV4-1 and TRBJ2-1, with 13 bases that match TRBD2. V lost 5 bases and J lost 4; bases outside the gene matches: 8. Looked up from germline, CDR1 is MGHRA and CDR2 is YSYEKL. The CDR3 contains 17 residues. This CDR3 is CASSNAPGLAGYNEQFF. The CDR3, as DNA: TGCGCCAGCAGCAACGCCCCGGGACTAGCGGGATACAATGAGCAGTTCTTC.

This chain uses TRBV5-1 with TRBJ2-2; perhaps TRBD2 as D (6 bases). Trimming removed 2 bases from V and 1 base from J, with 12 bases in between. Germline lookup yields CDR1 SGHRS and CDR2 YFSETQ. This CDR3 region has 16 residues. This CDR3 reads CASSFTRLGNTGELFF. The DNA for the CDR3 is TGCGCCAGCAGCTTTACGAGACTAGGGAACACCGGGGAGCTGTTTTTT.

The genes are TRBV4-1 and TRBJ2-7; weak D call: TRBD1 (5 bases). The ends were cut back, 10 bases at V and 6 bases at J, with 19 bases in the middle. Germline values: CDR1 MGHRA, CDR2 YSYEKL. The CDR3 loop spans 13 amino acids. The CDR3 loop is CATSLSMGREQYF. Written as DNA, the CDR3 is TGCGCCACCTCCCTTAGTATGGGGCGCGAGCAGTACTTC.

V usage is TRBV5-4 and J usage is TRBJ2-7, with D possibly matching TRBD1 (5 bases). The CDR3 spans 13 residues. Germline V gives CDR1 SGHNT, CDR2 YYREEE (reference sequence). The germline V and J ends were trimmed by 5 bases and 5 bases, with 14 bases remaining between them. The CDR3 sequence is CASSRQGPNEQYF. The DNA for the CDR3 is TGTGCCAGCAGTCGTCAGGGCCCCAACGAGCAGTACTTC.

The chain joins TRBV15 to TRBJ2-1; 15 bases are a match to TRBD2. This CDR3 region has 15 residues. Germline CDR1 reads LNHNV; CDR2 reads YYDKDF (reference sequence). The V segment lost 3 bases and the J segment 9 bases; nucleotides outside the gene matches: 3. The CDR3 DNA reads as TGTGCCACCAGCAGTTGGACTAGCGGGGGGGGTGAGCAGTTCTTC. This sequence encodes CATSSWTSGGGEQFF.

Here the CDR3 reads CASSYLQGTEAFF. The CDR3, as DNA: TGTGCCAGCAGTTACTTACAGGGCACTGAAGCTTTCTTT. The chain carries TRBV6-6 and TRBJ1-1; a possible D gene is TRBD1 (6 bases). Trimming pared 1 base from V and 4 bases from J, leaving 7 bases between. Germline loops: CDR1 MNHNY, CDR2 SVGAGI (reference sequence). The CDR3 is made up of 13 amino acids.

The CDR3 DNA reads as TGTGCCACCAGCAGCAGCCCGACAGGGTCTGAGGAGCAGTTCTTC. It yields the protein CATSSSPTGSEEQFF. This chain links TRBV15 with TRBJ2-1, with 7 nucleotides matching TRBD1. Germline loops: CDR1 LNHNV, CDR2 YYDKDF (reference sequence). V shed 3 bases and J 10 bases; nucleotides not matched to a gene: 12. The CDR3 consists of 15 residues. The entire variable domain, with the rest obtained from reference TRBV15 and TRBJ2-1, is as follows: DAMVIQNPRYQVTQFGKPVTLSCSQTLNHNVMYWYQQKSSQAPKLLFHYYDKDFNNEADTPDNFQSRRPNTSFCFLDIRSPGLGDTAMYLCATSSSPTGSEEQFFGPGTRLTVL.

V and J are TRBV7-9 and TRBJ1-5; D is ambiguous. The CDR3 is made up of 16 amino acids. The germline V gene encodes CDR1 SEHNR and CDR2 FQNEAQ (reference sequence). Trimming took 5 bases from V and 2 from J, leaving 16 bases between them. The chain's CDR3 is CASSPGRGDGNQPQHF. The CDR3, as DNA: TGTGCCAGCAGCCCCGGTCGGGGAGACGGCAATCAGCCCCAGCATTTT.

For this clone: The sample holds other DNA sequences that translate to the same CDR3. The V call is TRBV7-2, the J call TRBJ1-1, with 7 bases identical to TRBD1. Germline CDR1 and CDR2: SGHTA and FQGNSA. Trimming at V came to 4 bases and at J to 6 bases, leaving 11 bases not matched to a gene. There are 15 residues in the CDR3. This CDR3 reads CASSSYRGGFPEAFF. The CDR3 DNA sequence: TGTGCCAGCAGCTCGTACAGGGGTGGGTTCCCTGAAGCTTTCTTT.

The chain uses TRBV19 and TRBJ2-3, with TRBD2 matching 10 bases. The V gene's germline CDR1 is LNHDA and CDR2 SQIVND (reference sequence). Losses at the gene ends were 2 bases for V and 4 bases for J; bases not matched to a gene: 3. This CDR3 comprises 15 residues. The CDR3 coding sequence is TGTGCCAGTAGTATAAGCGGGGGGGCCCCAGATACGCAGTATTTT. Protein sequence: CASSISGGAPDTQYF.

The genes are TRBV4-3 and TRBJ2-3; D uncertain. The CDR3 sequence is 16 residues long. The V and J ends lost 4 bases and 2 bases respectively, with 16 bases between them. From germline, CDR1 is LGHNA and CDR2 YSLEER. The CDR3 region has the DNA TGCGCCAGCAGCCTCCATTCTAACCGATACACAGATACGCAGTATTTT. It specifies CASSLHSNRYTDTQYF.

J is TRBJ1-2 and V is TRBV7-8; the D is unclear. The CDR3 has 14 residues. V lost 1 base and J 3 bases, leaving 9 bases between the germline ends. Germline V gene data show CDR1 as SGHVS and CDR2 as FQNEAQ. This CDR3 reads CASSLVAQDYGYTF. CDR3 nucleotides: TGTGCCAGCAGCTTAGTCGCCCAGGACTATGGCTACACCTTC. The full variable domain, with the rest looked up from reference TRBV7-8 and TRBJ1-2, is GAGVSQSPRYKVAKRGQDVALRCDPISGHVSLFWYQQALGQGPEFLTYFQNEAQLDKSGLPSDRFFAERPEGSVSTLKIQRTQQEDSAVYLCASSLVAQDYGYTFGSGTRLTVV.

This clone has a single count. V and J are TRBV4-1 and TRBJ2-1; maybe TRBD2 (5 bases). The CDR3 covers 15 residues. V was pared by 7 bases and J by 4 bases, with 17 bases between. Germline assignment: CDR1 MGHRA and CDR2 YSYEKL. The CDR3 loop is CASTELVGVYNEQFF. The CDR3, as DNA: TGCGCCAGCACCGAACTAGTGGGTGTTTACAATGAGCAGTTCTTC.